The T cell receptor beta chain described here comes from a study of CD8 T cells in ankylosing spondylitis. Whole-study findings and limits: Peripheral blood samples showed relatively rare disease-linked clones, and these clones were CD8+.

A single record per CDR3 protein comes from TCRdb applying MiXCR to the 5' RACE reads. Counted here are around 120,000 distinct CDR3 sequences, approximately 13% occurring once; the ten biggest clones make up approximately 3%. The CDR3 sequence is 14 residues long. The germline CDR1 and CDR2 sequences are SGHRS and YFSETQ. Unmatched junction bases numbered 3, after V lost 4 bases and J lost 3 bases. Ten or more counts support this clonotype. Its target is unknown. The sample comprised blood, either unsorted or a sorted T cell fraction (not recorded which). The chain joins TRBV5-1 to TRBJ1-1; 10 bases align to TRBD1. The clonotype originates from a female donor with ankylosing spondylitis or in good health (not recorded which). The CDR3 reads CASSPGQGDTEAFF. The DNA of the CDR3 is TGCGCCAGCAGCCCAGGACAGGGGGACACTGAAGCTTTCTTT.